The TCR beta chain described here comes from a study of blood T cell repertoires in COVID-19. Overall study context: Acute and convalescent COVID-19 specimens originated in the United States, Italy and Spain. Sources were T cells, B-cell-depleted T cells, or PBMCs; the material itself was cDNA or gDNA.

Germline V gene lookup returns CDR1 SGHNT and CDR2 YYREEE (reference sequence). Trimming removed 0 bases from V and 8 bases from J, with 18 bases in between. The CDR3 is 16 residues long. The authors' processing: By means of reference gene primer amplification, nucleated cell counts were estimated. Method: immunoSEQ multiplex PCR; TCRdb's copy keeps in-frame clones and lacks some. The V and J calls and clone size were taken over from that table, and D and trimming were inferred from the DNA. The table records some 390,000 clones, roughly nine tenths of them present only once. Recovered status applied to Cohort 3 donors who had two consecutive negative PCRs. It also applied to those with clearance or with symptom resolution.

Specimen: PBMCs or T cells enriched from blood (not recorded which). J is TRBJ2-1 and V is TRBV5-4; D perhaps matches TRBD2 (6 bases). This TCR derives from a man aged 25-45 years who had recovered from COVID-19. CDR3 in DNA: TGTGCCAGCAGCTTGGAAGGGGCGGGGTGGGTCGATGAGCAGTTCTTC. Its protein is CASSLEGAGWVDEQFF.